Below, one T cell receptor (beta chain) is given with its context. The antigen is unknown. The record originates from a study of CD8+CD57+ T cells in acquired aplastic anemia. Study summary: Sorted CD4+ and CD8+ cell DNA averaged roughly 3.2 ug.

The study's findings and limits: Patients and controls were not found to differ significantly in CD8+ Simpson's diversity. A set of around 30 CD8+ CDR3 sequences was shared between patients and controls, and these sequences appeared highly expressed in patients.

By flow cytometry, patients selected for sequencing had shown an expansion of CD8+CD57+ cells. Genomic DNA, serving as template, underwent TCR beta VDJ and CDR3 profiling. One entry per CDR3 protein, called by TCRdb with MiXCR from the reads. The table shows 80,000 or so distinct CDR3 sequences, with less than 85% occurring only once. CDR1 SGHAT and CDR2 FQDESV come from the germline V gene (reference sequence). After removal of 1 base from V and 6 bases from J, the junction contained 7 bases not matched to a gene. This CDR3 is built from 17 residues. This sequence joins TRBV11-1 and TRBJ2-2; 11 bases align to TRBD2. This sequence originates from a human donor with aplastic anemia. Sequenced: sorted CD4+, CD8+, or CD8+CD57+ T cells (not recorded which) from PBMCs. The CDR3 nucleotides are TGTGCCAGCAGCTTAGGCTTACTAGCGGGAGTTGCCGGGGAGCTGTTTTTT. Translation gives CASSLGLLAGVAGELFF.